This entry lists 32 T cell receptor beta chains sequenced from one sample in a study of blood T cell repertoires in COVID-19 (TCRdb year 2020). Library construction relied on the immunoSEQ multiplex PCR assay. The immuneACCESS repertoire file appears here via TCRdb, limited to in-frame rearrangements. These files lack a portion of the clones; in checked studies, under half of the deficit traces to unresolved V genes, and the cause of the others is not known. The table for this sample lists some 130,000 clones; 60% to 80% of them were counted only once. The top ten clones comprise approximately 11% of the sample. Sequencing input: peripheral blood. These receptors were obtained from a man aged 55 to 69 who had recovered from COVID-19.

This chain links TRBV6-5 with TRBJ1-1; unclear D gene. This CDR3 is built from 13 residues. Trimming removed 6 bases at V and 1 base at J, with 9 bases between. CDR1 is MNHEY, CDR2 SVGAGI, per germline. The CDR3 coding sequence is TGTGCCAGCAGGTCACGGAGGAACACTGAAGCTTTCTTT. The encoded protein is CASRSRRNTEAFF.

This chain uses TRBV27 with TRBJ1-4; 9 bases align to TRBD1. The CDR3 runs 16 residues. The V gene's germline CDR1 is MNHEY and CDR2 SMNVEV (reference sequence). The trim removed 6 bases at V and 5 bases at J, leaving 10 bases unmatched. CDR3 nucleotides: TGTGCCAGCAGCTCCCGGCGAGGGACAGGGAATGAAAAACTGTTTTTT. Translated: CASSSRRGTGNEKLFF. The variable domain in full, with the rest retrieved from reference TRBV27 and TRBJ1-4, is EAQVTQNPRYLITVTGKKLTVTCSQNMNHEYMSWYRQDPGLGLRQIYYSMNVEVTDKGDVPEGYKVSRKEKRNFPLILESPSPNQTSLYFCASSSRRGTGNEKLFFGSGTQLSVL.

The chain couples TRBV18 to TRBJ1-5, with 7 positions matching TRBD1. V gave up 5 bases and J gave up 4 bases; unmatched junction bases: 5. Germline CDR1 is KGHSH and CDR2 is LQKENI. This CDR3 is 14 amino acids long. The DNA of the CDR3 is TGTGCCAGCTCAGGGACAGCGGCTAATCAGCCCCAGCATTTT. Its protein is CASSGTAANQPQHF.

In the case of this clone: Other DNA sequences in the same sample also yield this CDR3. The CDR3 is CASSLQGAYEQYF. The CDR3 DNA is TGTGCCAGCAGCCTACAGGGGGCCTACGAGCAGTACTTC. V gene TRBV5-4 combines with J gene TRBJ2-7, with 8 bases aligning to TRBD1. The CDR3 sequence is 13 residues long. The J segment lost 2 bases and the V segment lost 4 bases, leaving 2 bases of the junction unmatched. Germline lookup yields CDR1 SGHNT and CDR2 YYREEE (reference sequence).

This chain uses TRBV28 with TRBJ1-2; D call uncertain. CDR1 MDHEN and CDR2 SYDVKM come from the germline V gene. V dropped 2 bases and J dropped 4 bases, with 8 bases sitting between them. The CDR3 covers 13 residues. The CDR3, as DNA: TGTGCCAGCAGTTTAGTCAGGCCCTATGGCTACACCTTC. Translating it yields CASSLVRPYGYTF.

V and J are TRBV5-1 and TRBJ1-4; 7 bases align to TRBD1. The V segment lost 0 bases and the J segment 7 bases; nucleotides outside the gene matches: 6. The germline CDR1 and CDR2 sequences are SGHRS and YFSETQ. The CDR3 runs 15 residues. The CDR3 sequence is CASSLAGGDSEKLFF. The CDR3 nucleotides read TGCGCCAGCAGCTTGGCGGGGGGGGACAGTGAAAAACTGTTTTTT. Full variable domain (missing parts from reference TRBV5-1 and TRBJ1-4): KAGVTQTPRYLIKTRGQQVTLSCSPISGHRSVSWYQQTPGQGLQFLFEYFSETQRNKGNFPGRFSGRQFSNSRSEMNVSTLELGDSALYLCASSLAGGDSEKLFFGSGTQLSVL.

The V call is TRBV9, the J call TRBJ1-5; tentatively, D is TRBD1 (6 bases). The CDR3 length is 15 residues. The V end was cut by 2 bases, the J end by 3 bases, with 12 bases between. Germline lookup yields CDR1 SGDLS and CDR2 YYNGEE. The CDR3: CASSVTDSFNQPQHF. In DNA form, the CDR3 reads TGTGCCAGCAGCGTGACGGACAGCTTCAATCAGCCCCAGCATTTT. Using reference TRBV9 and TRBJ1-5 for the parts outside the CDR3, the full variable domain is DSGVTQTPKHLITATGQRVTLRCSPRSGDLSVYWYQQSLDQGLQFLIQYYNGEERAKGNILERFSAQQFPDLHSELNLSSLELGDSALYFCASSVTDSFNQPQHFGDGTRLSIL.

The rearrangement links TRBV28 to TRBJ1-1, with a possible D match to TRBD1 (6 bases). V was shortened by 9 bases and J by 3 bases, with 14 bases between the two germline ends. The CDR3 length is 13 residues. The germline V gene has CDR1 MDHEN and CDR2 SYDVKM. CDR3 sequence: CASPGEKDTEAFF. The CDR3 coding sequence is TGTGCCAGTCCAGGGGAGAAGGACACTGAAGCTTTCTTT.

In its sample, this clone was seen once. This rearrangement joins TRBV10-3 to TRBJ2-3, with 9 bases identical to TRBD2. V lost 9 bases to trimming and J lost 1 base; unmatched junction nucleotides: 5. The CDR3 consists of 14 residues. The germline V gene has CDR1 ENHRY and CDR2 SYGVKD. The CDR3 sequence is CAIGASGGTDTQYF. The CDR3 DNA is TGTGCCATAGGAGCTAGCGGGGGCACAGATACGCAGTATTTT.

This clone was found a few times. V gene TRBV6-2 or TRBV6-3 combines with J gene TRBJ2-2; TRBD2 might be the D (5 bases). This CDR3 spans 15 amino acids. Germline loops: CDR1 MNHEY, CDR2 SVGEGT. The germline V and J ends were trimmed by 0 bases and 4 bases, with 9 bases remaining between them. For the CDR3, the DNA is TGTGCCAGCAGTTACTCGCCGAGGGTCACCGGGGAGCTGTTTTTT. Translated: CASSYSPRVTGELFF.

This clone has only one observation. The rearrangement joins TRBV7-2 to TRBJ2-3; tentative D call: TRBD2 (5 bases). Trimming stripped 1 base from V and 2 bases from J, with 10 bases between. This CDR3 has 15 residues. Germline CDR1 is SGHTA and CDR2 is FQGNSA. CDR3 loop: CASSLVSRATDTQYF. For the CDR3, the DNA is TGTGCCAGCAGCTTAGTATCGCGGGCCACAGATACGCAGTATTTT.

This chain uses TRBV7-8 with TRBJ1-6; 7 bases fit TRBD1. The CDR3 length is 16 residues. J gave up 0 bases and V 8 bases, and 7 bases lay outside the gene matches. Germline CDR1 reads SGHVS; CDR2 reads FQNEAQ. The CDR3 coding sequence is TGTGCCAGCGGGGCAGGGGGAAGCTCCTATAATTCACCCCTCCACTTT. Translation gives CASGAGGSSYNSPLHF. The variable domain in full, completed from reference TRBV7-8 and TRBJ1-6, reads GAGVSQSPRYKVAKRGQDVALRCDPISGHVSLFWYQQALGQGPEFLTYFQNEAQLDKSGLPSDRFFAERPEGSVSTLKIQRTQQEDSAVYLCASGAGGSSYNSPLHFGNGTRLTVT.

This clone was counted a few times. The sample holds other DNA sequences that translate to the same CDR3. V and J are TRBV7-2 and TRBJ1-4, with 7 positions matching TRBD1. Germline-derived CDR1 and CDR2 are SGHTA and FQGNSA. V lost 4 bases and J lost 4; bases outside the gene matches: 6. The CDR3 runs to 15 residues. The chain's CDR3 is CASSSPGGGNEKLFF. CDR3 coding DNA: TGTGCCAGCAGCTCCCCAGGGGGTGGTAATGAAAAACTGTTTTTT.

This clone occurred many times. The CDR3 protein is CSAREAYGYTF. CDR3 bases: TGCAGTGCTAGAGAAGCCTATGGCTACACCTTC. V usage is TRBV20-1 and J usage is TRBJ1-2; D remains unclear. CDR1 DFQATT and CDR2 SNEGSKA come from the germline V gene (reference sequence). This CDR3 is built from 11 residues. Trimming pared 0 bases from V and 4 bases from J, leaving 3 bases between.

This clone was counted at least ten times. The gene calls are TRBV6-2 or TRBV6-3 and TRBJ1-2; 10 bases map to TRBD1. Germline V gene lookup returns CDR1 MNHEY and CDR2 SVGEGT. The J segment lost 12 bases and the V segment lost 6 bases, leaving 13 bases of the junction unmatched. There are 14 residues in the CDR3. CDR3 sequence: CASSQPGQGRFNTF. CDR3 in DNA: TGTGCCAGCAGCCAACCGGGACAGGGGAGATTCAACACCTTC.

This chain connects TRBV30 to TRBJ2-5, with TRBD2 matching 7 bases. The CDR3 extends over 15 amino acids. Germline values: CDR1 GTSNPN, CDR2 SVGIG (reference sequence). After removal of 1 base from V and 5 bases from J, the junction contained 10 bases not matched to a gene. The CDR3 DNA reads as TGTGCCTGGAGTGAAACCCAGGGAGGGGTGGAGACCCAGTACTTC. Amino acid sequence: CAWSETQGGVETQYF.

The chain carries TRBV7-2 and TRBJ1-5; 9 bases are a match to TRBD1. The CDR3 runs to 15 residues. Germline values: CDR1 SGHTA, CDR2 FQGNSA. V dropped 5 bases and J dropped 3; count of bases not matched to a gene: 5. Here the CDR3 DNA reads TGTGCCAGCAGCCCGGACAGGGGCTACAATCAGCCCCAGCATTTT. This sequence encodes CASSPDRGYNQPQHF. The entire variable domain, with the rest obtained from reference TRBV7-2 and TRBJ1-5, is as follows: GAGVSQSPSNKVTEKGKDVELRCDPISGHTALYWYRQSLGQGLEFLIYFQGNSAPDKSGLPSDRFSAERTGGSVSTLTIQRTQQEDSAVYLCASSPDRGYNQPQHFGDGTRLSIL.

This clone has only a few counts. V and J are TRBV10-2 and TRBJ2-3; TRBD1 aligns across 8 bases. In germline, CDR1 is WSHSY, CDR2 SAAADI. This CDR3 is 13 amino acids long. After removal of 8 bases from V and 7 bases from J, the junction contained 8 bases not matched to a gene. CDR3 nucleotide sequence: TGCGCCAGCCAGGCAGGGGGCCTGAATACGCAGTATTTT. Translation: CASQAGGLNTQYF.

The V and J genes are TRBV27 and TRBJ1-2; 8 bases fit TRBD1. Germline V lookup: CDR1 MNHEY, CDR2 SMNVEV (reference sequence). Trimming at V came to 5 bases and at J to 5 bases, leaving 7 bases not matched to a gene. CDR3 size: 14 residues. Written as DNA, the CDR3 is TGTGCCAGCAGTGCAGGGGGCGCGGGGTATGGCTACACCTTC. Translated, it gives CASSAGGAGYGYTF.

This rearrangement joins TRBV7-9 to TRBJ2-7; 8 positions match TRBD1. Unmatched junction bases numbered 8, after V lost 7 bases and J lost 6 bases. The CDR3 runs to 13 residues. Germline V gene lookup returns CDR1 SEHNR and CDR2 FQNEAQ (reference sequence). The CDR3 sequence: CASTGGHGREQYF. DNA for the CDR3: TGTGCCAGCACAGGGGGCCACGGTCGCGAGCAGTACTTC.

V is TRBV10-3 and J is TRBJ1-2; tentatively, D is TRBD1 (5 bases). Trimming removed 8 bases from V and 0 bases from J, with 19 bases in between. This CDR3 region has 16 residues. The germline CDR1 and CDR2 sequences are ENHRY and SYGVKD. For the CDR3, the DNA is TGTGCCATCCACTCTAAGACAGCTTCCTCTAACTATGGCTACACCTTC. As protein: CAIHSKTASSNYGYTF.

For the CDR3, the DNA is TGTGCCAGCAGCCAAGAGGACGCTACAGGGCAGTACTTC. The encoded protein is CASSQEDATGQYF. The chain carries TRBV3-1 (or the pseudogene TRBV3-2) and TRBJ2-7; possibly TRBD1 for D (5 bases). The germline gives CDR1 LGHDT, CDR2 YNNKEL (reference sequence). The V end lost 0 bases, the J end lost 9 bases, and 12 bases lay between the germline ends. The CDR3 is 13 amino acids.

The chain carries TRBV28 and TRBJ2-1, with D possibly being TRBD2 (5 bases). The germline V gene encodes CDR1 MDHEN and CDR2 SYDVKM. V shed 3 bases and J shed 10 bases, with 10 bases lying between them. This CDR3 is built from 12 residues. CDR3 sequence: CASSLLRREQFF. DNA for the CDR3: TGTGCCAGCAGTTTGTTAAGGAGGGAGCAGTTCTTC. The complete variable domain, with remaining parts taken from reference TRBV28 and TRBJ2-1, reads DVKVTQSSRYLVKRTGEKVFLECVQDMDHENMFWYRQDPGLGLRLIYFSYDVKMKEKGDIPEGYSVSREKKERFSLILESASTNQTSMYLCASSLLRREQFFGPGTRLTVL.

Here the CDR3 reads CASSLTPGGNTDTQYF. The CDR3 DNA is TGTGCCAGCAGCTTAACGCCGGGAGGGAACACAGATACGCAGTATTTT. The chain employs TRBV7-2 and TRBJ2-3; the match to TRBD2 covers 8 bases. The J segment lost 2 bases and the V segment lost 2 bases, leaving 6 bases of the junction unmatched. Germline loops: CDR1 SGHTA, CDR2 FQGNSA. This CDR3 has 16 residues.

The CDR3 sequence: CASSWGTSGNNEQFF. CDR3 DNA: TGTGCCAGCAGTTGGGGGACTAGCGGGAACAATGAGCAGTTCTTC. The chain has TRBV2 and TRBJ2-1; 13 bases fit TRBD2. V was clipped by 5 bases and J by 5 bases; unmatched bases: 3. Germline CDR1 and CDR2: SNHLY and FYNNEI. The CDR3 is 15 residues long.

To note about this clone: Distinct nucleotide sequences in the sample also encode this CDR3. J is TRBJ1-4 and V is TRBV4-3; maybe TRBD1 (6 bases). Trimming took off 1 base at V and 5 bases at J, with 20 bases between the two ends. The CDR3 sequence is 18 residues long. Germline assignment: CDR1 LGHNA and CDR2 YSLEER. CDR3 DNA sequence: TGCGCCAGCAGCCAAGGGGGGCCTAGGGGGTCGACCAATGAAAAACTGTTTTTT. It is translated as CASSQGGPRGSTNEKLFF.

This chain joins TRBV18 and TRBJ1-1, with TRBD1 matching over 7 bases. Germline loops: CDR1 KGHSH, CDR2 LQKENI. CDR3 length: 14 amino acids. Germline trimming cut 2 bases from V and 2 bases from J; bases unmatched to any gene: 2. The chain's CDR3 is CASSPDRANTEAFF. The DNA for the CDR3 is TGTGCCAGCTCACCAGACAGGGCCAACACTGAAGCTTTCTTT.

The chain joins TRBV7-9 to TRBJ2-3, with D possibly TRBD2 on 6 matching bases. The CDR3 has 15 residues. V lost 1 base to trimming and J lost 2 bases, with 10 bases between them. CDR1 and CDR2 from the germline V gene are SEHNR and FQNEAQ (reference sequence). Here the CDR3 reads CASSLGSLATDTQYF. The CDR3 DNA reads as TGTGCCAGCAGCTTAGGATCACTAGCCACAGATACGCAGTATTTT.

V and J are TRBV7-6 and TRBJ2-7, with 13 bases that match TRBD2. The germline V gene has CDR1 SGHVS and CDR2 FNYEAQ. The CDR3 consists of 17 residues. V dropped 1 base and J dropped 4; count of bases not matched to a gene: 7. This chain's CDR3 is CASSLGLAGGSGYEQYF. The CDR3 DNA sequence: TGTGCCAGCAGCTTAGGACTAGCGGGGGGCTCGGGGTACGAGCAGTACTTC.

This chain connects TRBV20-1 to TRBJ2-1; TRBD2 matches 9 bases. There are 16 residues in the CDR3. Germline CDR1 DFQATT, CDR2 SNEGSKA (reference sequence). After removal of 3 bases from V and 9 bases from J, the junction contained 15 bases not matched to a gene. CDR3 coding DNA: TGCAGTGCTAGTGGTAGCGGGGGAGCCGGAAGTTTTGAGCAGTTCTTC. Its protein is CSASGSGGAGSFEQFF.

The genes are TRBV21-1 and TRBJ1-5. TRBV21-1 is assigned pseudogene status. The CDR3 has 13 amino acids. CDR3 protein: CASSPPCDQPQHF. As DNA, the CDR3 is TGTGCCAGCAGCCCGCCTTGCGATCAGCCCCAGCATTTT.

CDR3 sequence (DNA): TGTGCCAGCAGCGCCCGTTCCTATGGCTACACCTTC. It is translated as CASSARSYGYTF. The chain combines TRBV9 with TRBJ1-2; D not certain. V gave up 3 bases and J gave up 4 bases, with 7 bases separating them. Germline-derived CDR1 and CDR2 are SGDLS and YYNGEE. This CDR3 has 12 amino acids.